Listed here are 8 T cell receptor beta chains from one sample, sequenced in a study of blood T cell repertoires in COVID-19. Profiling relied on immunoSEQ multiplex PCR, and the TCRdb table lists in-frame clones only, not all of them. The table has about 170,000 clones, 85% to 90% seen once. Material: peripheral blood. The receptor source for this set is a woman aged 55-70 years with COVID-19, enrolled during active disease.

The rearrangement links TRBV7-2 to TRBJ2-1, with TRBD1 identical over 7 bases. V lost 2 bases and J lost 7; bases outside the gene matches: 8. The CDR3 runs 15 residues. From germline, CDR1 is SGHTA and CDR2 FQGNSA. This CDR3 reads CASSLRTGRGNEQFF. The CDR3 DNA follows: TGTGCCAGCAGCTTACGGACAGGTCGTGGGAATGAGCAGTTCTTC.

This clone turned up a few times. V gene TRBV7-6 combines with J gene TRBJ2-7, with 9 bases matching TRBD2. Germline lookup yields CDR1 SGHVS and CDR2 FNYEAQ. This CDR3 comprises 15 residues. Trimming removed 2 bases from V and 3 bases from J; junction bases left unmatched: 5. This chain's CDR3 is CASSLSGAGGYEQYF. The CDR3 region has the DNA TGTGCCAGCAGCTTAAGTGGAGCGGGAGGCTACGAGCAGTACTTC. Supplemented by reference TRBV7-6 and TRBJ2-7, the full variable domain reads GAGVSQSPRYKVTKRGQDVALRCDPISGHVSLYWYRQALGQGPEFLTYFNYEAQQDKSGLPNDRFSAERPEGSISTLTIQRTEQRDSAMYRCASSLSGAGGYEQYFGPGTRLTVT.

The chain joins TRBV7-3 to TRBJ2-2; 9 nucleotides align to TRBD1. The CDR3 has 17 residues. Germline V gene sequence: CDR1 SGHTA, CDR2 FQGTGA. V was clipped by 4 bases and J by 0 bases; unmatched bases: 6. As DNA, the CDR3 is TGTGCCAGCAGCTCTCACAGGGGGCGAGCGAACACCGGGGAGCTGTTTTTT. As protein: CASSSHRGRANTGELFF. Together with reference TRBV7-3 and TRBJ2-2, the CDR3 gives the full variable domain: GAGVSQTPSNKVTEKGKYVELRCDPISGHTALYWYRQSLGQGPEFLIYFQGTGAADDSGLPNDRFFAVRPEGSVSTLKIQRTERGDSAVYLCASSSHRGRANTGELFFGEGSRLTVL.

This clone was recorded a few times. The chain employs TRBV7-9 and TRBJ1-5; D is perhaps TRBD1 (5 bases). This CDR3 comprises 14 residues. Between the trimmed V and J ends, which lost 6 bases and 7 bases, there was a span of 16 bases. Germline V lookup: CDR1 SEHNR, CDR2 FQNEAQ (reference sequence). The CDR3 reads CASSYSGLWQPQHF. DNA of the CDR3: TGTGCCAGCAGTTATTCAGGGTTGTGGCAGCCCCAGCATTTT.

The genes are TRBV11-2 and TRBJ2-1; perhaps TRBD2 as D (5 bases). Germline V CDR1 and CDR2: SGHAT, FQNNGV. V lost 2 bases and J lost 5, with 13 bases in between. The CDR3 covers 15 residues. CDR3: CASSLRRLANNEQFF. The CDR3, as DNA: TGTGCCAGCAGCTTAAGGCGGCTAGCTAACAATGAGCAGTTCTTC. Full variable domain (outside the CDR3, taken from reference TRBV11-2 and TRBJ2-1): EAGVAQSPRYKIIEKRQSVAFWCNPISGHATLYWYQQILGQGPKLLIQFQNNGVVDDSQLPKDRFSAERLKGVDSTLKIQPAKLEDSAVYLCASSLRRLANNEQFFGPGTRLTVL.

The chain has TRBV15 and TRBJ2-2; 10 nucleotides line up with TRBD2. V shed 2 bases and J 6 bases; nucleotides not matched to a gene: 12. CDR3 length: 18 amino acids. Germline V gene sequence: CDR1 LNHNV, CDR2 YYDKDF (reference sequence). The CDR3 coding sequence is TGTGCCACCAGCAGACCGGTTGGACTAGCGGCCGGGCCCGGGGAGCTGTTTTTT. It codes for CATSRPVGLAAGPGELFF.

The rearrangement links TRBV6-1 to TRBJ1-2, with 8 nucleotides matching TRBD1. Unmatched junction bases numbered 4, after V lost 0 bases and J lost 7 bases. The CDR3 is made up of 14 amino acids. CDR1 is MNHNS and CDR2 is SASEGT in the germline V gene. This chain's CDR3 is CASSEAPDRAGYTF. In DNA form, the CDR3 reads TGTGCCAGCAGTGAAGCTCCGGACAGGGCTGGCTACACCTTC.

The CDR3 nucleotides read TGTGCCAGCAGCTATGACGACAGGGTTTACGAGCAGTACTTC. It translates to CASSYDDRVYEQYF. This chain uses TRBV7-2 with TRBJ2-7; 7 nucleotides line up with TRBD1. The junction had 7 bases not matched to a gene; V was cut back by 4 bases and J by 4 bases. CDR3 length: 14 amino acids. The germline V gene has CDR1 SGHTA and CDR2 FQGNSA.